Following are 27 T cell receptor beta chains from one sample sequenced in a study of cytomegalovirus exposure and HLA in healthy donors. Primers included in the PCR were 60 Vbeta and 13 Jbeta primers. Profiling relied on immunoSEQ multiplex PCR, and the TCRdb table lists in-frame clones only, not all of them. Among some 140,000 clones listed, 77% were seen once. The sample taken for sequencing was PBMCs. These receptors were taken from a middle-aged woman in good health and CMV-seronegative.

J is TRBJ2-1 and V is TRBV19, with TRBD2 identical over 11 bases. Unmatched junction bases numbered 17, after V lost 4 bases and J lost 3 bases. Germline-derived CDR1 and CDR2 are LNHDA and SQIVND (reference sequence). The CDR3 is 20 amino acids. The CDR3 loop is CASSTKWRVSGGAVYNEQFF. The CDR3 DNA follows: TGTGCCAGTAGTACCAAGTGGAGGGTTAGCGGGGGGGCCGTCTACAATGAGCAGTTCTTC.

V is TRBV14 and J is TRBJ2-1; 12 nucleotides match TRBD2. V dropped 5 bases and J dropped 10; count of bases not matched to a gene: 12. The CDR3 has 16 residues. Germline V gene lookup returns CDR1 SGHDN and CDR2 FVKESK. In DNA, the CDR3 is TGTGCCAGCAGCAAAGGTTGGCTAGCGGGGGGGGAGGAGCAGTTCTTC. It yields the protein CASSKGWLAGGEEQFF.

This chain connects TRBV6-5 to TRBJ1-2, with 7 bases aligning to TRBD1. The CDR3 length is 14 residues. Germline lookup yields CDR1 MNHEY and CDR2 SVGAGI. Trimming cost V 5 bases and J 7 bases; bases outside gene matches: 10. The CDR3 DNA sequence: TGTGCCAGCAGTCTTGACAGGGATAGCGGTGGCTACACCTTC. Protein product: CASSLDRDSGGYTF.

This chain uses TRBV27 with TRBJ1-6; maybe TRBD1 (5 bases). There are 15 residues in the CDR3. V lost 3 bases and J 2 bases, leaving 8 bases between the germline ends. Germline V gives CDR1 MNHEY, CDR2 SMNVEV (reference sequence). CDR3 nucleotides: TGTGCCAGCAGTTTTGGCAGGGCCTATAATTCACCCCTCCACTTT. Its protein is CASSFGRAYNSPLHF.

The chain uses TRBV29-1 and TRBJ1-3; D is unclear. Germline CDR1 SQVTM, CDR2 ANQGSEA. The V end lost 1 base, the J end lost 0 bases, and 4 bases lay between the germline ends. The CDR3 length is 13 residues. The CDR3 coding sequence is TGCAGCGTTGAAGGGAGCTCTGGAAACACCATATATTTT. Translating gives CSVEGSSGNTIYF.

The rearrangement links TRBV4-1 to TRBJ1-1; the D gene is possibly TRBD1 (5 bases). Trimming took off 4 bases at V and 1 base at J, with 16 bases between the two ends. Germline V gives CDR1 MGHRA, CDR2 YSYEKL. CDR3 length: 16 amino acids. CDR3 coding DNA: TGCGCCAGCAGCCCCGCGGGGGGAGGGGCGAACACTGAAGCTTTCTTT. Protein: CASSPAGGGANTEAFF.

V is TRBV28 and J is TRBJ2-5; 7 bases map to TRBD1. The CDR3 consists of 18 residues. The V segment lost 4 bases and the J segment 5 bases; nucleotides outside the gene matches: 19. Germline V CDR1 and CDR2: MDHEN, SYDVKM. The CDR3 reads CASSSAPAGGDRLETQYF. The CDR3 DNA follows: TGTGCCAGCAGTTCCGCCCCCGCAGGGGGAGATCGCCTTGAGACCCAGTACTTC.

The chain combines TRBV5-1 with TRBJ1-1; weak D call: TRBD1 (5 bases). V lost 6 bases and J 2 bases, leaving 14 bases between the germline ends. There are 14 residues in the CDR3. Germline CDR1 SGHRS, CDR2 YFSETQ. The CDR3 is CASTTGGGNTEAFF. CDR3 coding DNA: TGCGCCAGCACAACTGGGGGGGGAAACACTGAAGCTTTCTTT.

The rearrangement joins TRBV4-3 to TRBJ2-3; D gene uncertain. V was clipped by 4 bases and J by 1 base, with 18 bases between them. This CDR3 comprises 17 residues. Germline lookup yields CDR1 LGHNA and CDR2 YSLEER. CDR3 in amino acids: CASSRESVPQRTDTQYF. DNA of the CDR3: TGCGCCAGCAGCCGCGAATCGGTCCCTCAACGCACAGATACGCAGTATTTT.

As DNA, the CDR3 is TGTGCCAGCAGTCCCTCCGGGACAGGGGACACTGAAGCTTTCTTT. It is translated as CASSPSGTGDTEAFF. The rearrangement links TRBV28 to TRBJ1-1, with 10 bases that match TRBD1. The CDR3 is made up of 15 amino acids. Trimming cost V 5 bases and J 3 bases; bases outside gene matches: 6. CDR1 and CDR2 (germline): MDHEN, SYDVKM.

The genes are TRBV5-1 and TRBJ1-2; TRBD1 might be the D (5 bases). The CDR3 runs to 14 residues. V was shortened by 0 bases and J by 6 bases, with 12 bases between the two germline ends. The germline gives CDR1 SGHRS, CDR2 YFSETQ. The CDR3 DNA reads as TGCGCCAGCAGCTTGGGGCCACAGGTACATGGCTACACCTTC. It codes for CASSLGPQVHGYTF.

This sequence joins TRBV28 and TRBJ1-5; no clear D. This CDR3 has 15 amino acids. Germline V CDR1 and CDR2: MDHEN, SYDVKM. Trimming took off 3 bases at V and 1 base at J, with 10 bases between the two ends. CDR3 sequence reads: CASSFRVRSNQPQHF. CDR3 coding DNA: TGTGCCAGCAGTTTTCGAGTTCGGAGCAATCAGCCCCAGCATTTT.

The V and J genes are TRBV7-2 and TRBJ2-7, with D tentatively TRBD1 (6 bases). This CDR3 is 14 amino acids long. V lost 4 bases and J lost 1, with 11 bases in between. Germline V CDR1 and CDR2: SGHTA, FQGNSA. The CDR3 DNA follows: TGTGCCAGCAGCTGGTACGGACAGTCCTACGAGCAGTACTTC. It translates to CASSWYGQSYEQYF.

The rearrangement uses TRBV19 and TRBJ2-7; 7 bases map to TRBD2. J gave up 1 base and V 8 bases, and 5 bases lay outside the gene matches. The germline V gene has CDR1 LNHDA and CDR2 SQIVND (reference sequence). The CDR3 runs to 13 residues. The CDR3 is CASSGAGSYEQYF. In DNA, the CDR3 is TGTGCCAGTTCTGGAGCGGGGTCCTACGAGCAGTACTTC. Complete variable domain (other parts from reference TRBV19 and TRBJ2-7): DGGITQSPKYLFRKEGQNVTLSCEQNLNHDAMYWYRQDPGQGLRLIYYSQIVNDFQKGDIAEGYSVSREKKESFPLTVTSAQKNPTAFYLCASSGAGSYEQYFGPGTRLTVT.

The rearrangement links TRBV9 to TRBJ1-4; 10 positions match TRBD1. V shed 4 bases, J shed 0 bases, and the junction held 18 bases outside the gene matches. The CDR3 loop spans 21 amino acids. Germline CDR1 SGDLS, CDR2 YYNGEE. The CDR3 nucleotides read TGTGCCAGCAGCTCTCGTTCCCCGGGACAGGGGAGGATAGCAACTAATGAAAAACTGTTTTTT. It specifies CASSSRSPGQGRIATNEKLFF.

The chain employs TRBV2 and TRBJ1-1; TRBD1 matches at 10 bases. CDR1 SNHLY and CDR2 FYNNEI come from the germline V gene. With 10 bases clipped from V and 8 bases from J, the junction kept 7 bases outside the gene matches. The CDR3 sequence is 12 residues long. CDR3 coding DNA: TGTGCCACCGGACAGGGGGTCTTCGAAGCTTTCTTT. Its translation: CATGQGVFEAFF.

The CDR3 DNA reads TGCGCCAGCAGTAACCCAGATACCAATGAGCAGTTCTTC. Its protein product is CASSNPDTNEQFF. The chain has TRBV10-1 and TRBJ2-1; D is unclear. This CDR3 spans 13 amino acids. Trimming pared 5 bases from V and 6 bases from J, leaving 11 bases between. Looked up from germline, CDR1 is WNHNN and CDR2 is SYGVQD (reference sequence).

The chain links TRBV5-1 to TRBJ2-2, with 7 bases fitting TRBD1. The germline gives CDR1 SGHRS, CDR2 YFSETQ. Unmatched junction bases numbered 17, after V lost 4 bases and J lost 5 bases. This CDR3 region has 18 residues. The CDR3 spells CASSRRTGAFVFTGELFF. The CDR3 region has the DNA TGCGCCAGCAGCCGCAGGACAGGAGCTTTTGTATTTACCGGGGAGCTGTTTTTT.

In its sample, this clone was seen once. The chain is built from TRBV27 and TRBJ2-7; possible D gene TRBD2, 5 bases. Trimming took 6 bases from V and 0 from J, leaving 18 bases between them. Germline lookup yields CDR1 MNHEY and CDR2 SMNVEV (reference sequence). The CDR3 sequence is 16 residues long. CDR3 loop: CASSPLGSASSYEQYF. In DNA form, the CDR3 reads TGTGCCAGCAGCCCCCTGGGTAGCGCCAGCTCCTACGAGCAGTACTTC.

The chain links TRBV27 to TRBJ2-7, with 7 bases matching TRBD2. The germline gives CDR1 MNHEY, CDR2 SMNVEV (reference sequence). V was clipped by 0 bases and J by 3 bases; unmatched bases: 2. The CDR3 totals 14 residues. CDR3 loop: CASSLSGGGYEQYF. CDR3 DNA: TGTGCCAGCAGTTTATCGGGCGGGGGCTACGAGCAGTACTTC.

The V and J genes are TRBV15 and TRBJ1-2; tentative D call: TRBD1 (5 bases). The CDR3 sequence is 14 residues long. Trimming shortened V by 2 bases and J by 2 bases, and 9 bases separated the two germline ends. Looked up from germline, CDR1 is LNHNV and CDR2 is YYDKDF (reference sequence). The CDR3 nucleotides are TGTGCCACCAGCAGAAACCCAGGGAACTATGGCTACACCTTC. Its protein is CATSRNPGNYGYTF.

This chain links TRBV2 with TRBJ1-2; D gene ambiguous. Per the germline V gene, CDR1 is SNHLY and CDR2 is FYNNEI. This CDR3 has 12 residues. Trimming stripped 4 bases from V and 2 bases from J, with 5 bases between. In nucleotides, the CDR3 is TGTGCCAGCAGTGTACAGAACTATGGCTACACCTTC. Protein product: CASSVQNYGYTF. Complete variable domain (other parts from reference TRBV2 and TRBJ1-2): EPEVTQTPSHQVTQMGQEVILRCVPISNHLYFYWYRQILGQKVEFLVSFYNNEISEKSEIFDDQFSVERPDGSNFTLKIRSTKLEDSAMYFCASSVQNYGYTFGSGTRLTVV.

In its sample, this clone was seen a few times. V and J are TRBV7-8 and TRBJ1-5, with TRBD1 identical over 8 bases. V lost 5 bases to trimming and J lost 4 bases; unmatched junction nucleotides: 10. The CDR3 runs 16 residues. Germline CDR1 and CDR2: SGHVS and FQNEAQ. As DNA, the CDR3 is TGTGCCAGCAGCCTAACGCAGGGGGCGAATAATCAGCCCCAGCATTTT. Translation: CASSLTQGANNQPQHF.

Points on this clone: Since no conserved phenylalanine or tryptophan closes the CDR3, a read error is the likely cause. The limits of the CDR3 on the DNA are not certain, so only TCRdb's listed CDR3 is given. V gene TRBV9 combines with J gene TRBJ2-7; TRBD2 was called by the table and not checked on the DNA. The CDR3 adds up to 10 amino acids, both ends counted. The V gene's germline CDR1 is SGDLS and CDR2 YYNGEE. Here the CDR3 reads CASSLGLAGY.

This clone has a handful of counts. This chain uses TRBV2 with TRBJ1-1, with 7 bases aligning to TRBD1. This CDR3 has 15 residues. V lost 7 bases and J lost 1; bases outside the gene matches: 9. Germline V gene lookup returns CDR1 SNHLY and CDR2 FYNNEI. The CDR3 DNA follows: TGTGCCAGCATAGGAGACAGGGTGGGGAACACTGAAGCTTTCTTT. It is translated as CASIGDRVGNTEAFF.

This clone has a handful of counts. CDR3 DNA: TGTGCCACCAGCCTGCCCGGACAGGGTGTTTTTGAGACCCAGTACTTC. This codes for CATSLPGQGVFETQYF. The chain combines TRBV15 with TRBJ2-5, with 8 nucleotides matching TRBD1. The CDR3 consists of 16 residues. Germline V gene sequence: CDR1 LNHNV, CDR2 YYDKDF (reference sequence). The ends lost 5 bases at V and 5 bases at J; junction bases unmatched: 13.

This chain connects TRBV6-1 to TRBJ2-3; 7 positions agree with TRBD2. The CDR3 loop spans 16 amino acids. V shed 4 bases and J 1 base; nucleotides not matched to a gene: 8. Germline loops: CDR1 MNHNS, CDR2 SASEGT. Here the CDR3 reads CASSARVGRGTDTQYF. In nucleotides, the CDR3 is TGTGCCAGCAGTGCCCGGGTGGGGAGGGGCACAGATACGCAGTATTTT.